This T cell receptor (beta chain) originates from a study of identical twins. TCRdb itself ran the 5' RACE reads through MiXCR, one entry per CDR3 protein. The data contain roughly 290,000 distinct CDR3 sequences, roughly 10% of them seen just once; the ten biggest clones take up approximately 6.5%. Broader study findings: Out-of-frame alpha sequences common to twins exhibited an excess of low generation probability. Researchers caution that invariant MAIT and iNKT cells could partly confound zero-insertion analyses.

Trimming took 3 bases from V and 1 from J, leaving 13 bases between them. Germline CDR1 and CDR2: LNHDA and SQIVND (reference sequence). This CDR3 spans 15 amino acids. This clonotype was counted between two and nine times. Its antigen is not identified. In addition, the sample was reused for a study of yellow fever vaccine responses in identical twins. That paper adds: Vaccine T cell responses of twins reportedly seemed partly convergent and partly personalized.

The TCR originated in a woman aged 18-30 years in good health. The rearrangement links TRBV19 to TRBJ2-7, with a tentative D call TRBD1 (5 bases). The sequenced material came from CD8+ T cells sorted from blood. The CDR3 DNA follows: TGTGCCAGTAGTATTAGGGGTCTCGCTTCCTACGAGCAGTACTTC. The encoded protein is CASSIRGLASYEQYF.